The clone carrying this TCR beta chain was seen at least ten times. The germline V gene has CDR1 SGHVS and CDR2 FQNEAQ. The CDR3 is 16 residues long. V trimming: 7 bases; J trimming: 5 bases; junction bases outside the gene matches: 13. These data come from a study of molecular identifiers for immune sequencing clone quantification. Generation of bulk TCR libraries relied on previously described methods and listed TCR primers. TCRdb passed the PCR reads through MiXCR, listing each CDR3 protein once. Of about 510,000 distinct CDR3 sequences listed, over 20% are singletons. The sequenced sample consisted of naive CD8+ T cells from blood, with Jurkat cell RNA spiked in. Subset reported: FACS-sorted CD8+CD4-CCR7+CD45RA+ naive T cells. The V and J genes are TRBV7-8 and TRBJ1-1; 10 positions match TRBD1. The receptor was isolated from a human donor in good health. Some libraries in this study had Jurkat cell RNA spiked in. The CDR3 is CASNPALGQGYTEAFF. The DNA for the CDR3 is TGTGCCAGCAACCCTGCTTTGGGACAGGGGTATACTGAAGCTTTCTTT.